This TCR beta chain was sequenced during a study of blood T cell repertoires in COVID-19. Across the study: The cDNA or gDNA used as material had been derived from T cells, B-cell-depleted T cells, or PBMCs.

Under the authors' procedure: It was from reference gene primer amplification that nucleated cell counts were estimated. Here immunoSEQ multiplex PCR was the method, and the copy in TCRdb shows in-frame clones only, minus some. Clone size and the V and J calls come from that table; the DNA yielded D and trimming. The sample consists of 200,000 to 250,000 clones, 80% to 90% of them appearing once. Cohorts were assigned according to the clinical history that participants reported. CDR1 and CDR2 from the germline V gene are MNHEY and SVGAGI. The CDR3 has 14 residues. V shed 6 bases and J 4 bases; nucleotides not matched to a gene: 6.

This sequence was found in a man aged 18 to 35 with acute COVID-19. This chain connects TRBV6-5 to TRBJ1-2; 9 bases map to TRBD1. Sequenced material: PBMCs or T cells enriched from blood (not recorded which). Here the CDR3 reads CASSRDRDVYGYTF. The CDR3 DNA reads TGTGCCAGCAGCCGGGACAGGGATGTCTATGGCTACACCTTC.